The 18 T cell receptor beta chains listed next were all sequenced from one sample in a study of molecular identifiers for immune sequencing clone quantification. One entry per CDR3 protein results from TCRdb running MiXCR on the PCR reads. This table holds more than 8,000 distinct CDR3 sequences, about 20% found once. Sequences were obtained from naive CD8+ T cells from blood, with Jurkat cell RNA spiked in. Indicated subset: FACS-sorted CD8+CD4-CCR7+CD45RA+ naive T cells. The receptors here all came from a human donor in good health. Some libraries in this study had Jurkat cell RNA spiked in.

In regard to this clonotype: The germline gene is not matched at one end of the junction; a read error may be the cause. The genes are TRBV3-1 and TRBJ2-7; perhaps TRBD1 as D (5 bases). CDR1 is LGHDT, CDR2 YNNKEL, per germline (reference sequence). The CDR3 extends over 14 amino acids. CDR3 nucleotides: TGTGCCAGCAGCCAAGATGCAGGGTCCTACGCGCAGTACTTC. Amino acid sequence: CASSQDAGSYAQYF.

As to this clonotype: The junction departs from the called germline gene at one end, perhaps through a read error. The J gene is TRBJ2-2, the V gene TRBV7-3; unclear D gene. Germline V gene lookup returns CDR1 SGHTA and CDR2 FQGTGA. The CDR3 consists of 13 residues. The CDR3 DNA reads TGTGCAAGCAGCTTAGACCACACCGGGCAGCTCTACTTT. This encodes CASSLDHTGQLYF.

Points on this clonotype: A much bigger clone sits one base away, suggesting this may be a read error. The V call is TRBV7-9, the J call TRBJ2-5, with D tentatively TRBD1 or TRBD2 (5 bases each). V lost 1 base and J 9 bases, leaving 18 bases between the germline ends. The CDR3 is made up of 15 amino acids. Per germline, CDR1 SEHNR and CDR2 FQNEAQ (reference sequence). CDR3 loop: CASSLVGEGPEPQYF. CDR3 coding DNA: TGTGCCAGCAGCTTAGTGGGAGAGGGACCGGAGCCCCAGTACTTC.

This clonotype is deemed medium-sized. The CDR3 DNA reads TGCAGCGTTGAAGATCCGATCCGCGGGACTGGAGATACGCAGTATTTT. It specifies CSVEDPIRGTGDTQYF. The chain uses TRBV29-1 and TRBJ2-3, with D maybe TRBD2 (6 bases). Germline V gene lookup returns CDR1 SQVTM and CDR2 ANQGSEA. V lost 0 bases to trimming and J lost 5 bases, with 18 bases between them. CDR3 length equals 16 residues.

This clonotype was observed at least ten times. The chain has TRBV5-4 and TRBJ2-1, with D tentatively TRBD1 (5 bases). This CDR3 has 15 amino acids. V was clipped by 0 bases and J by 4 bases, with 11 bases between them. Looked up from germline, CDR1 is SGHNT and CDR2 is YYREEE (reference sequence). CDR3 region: CASSLDPQDYNEQFF. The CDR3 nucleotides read TGTGCCAGCAGCTTGGACCCACAGGATTACAATGAGCAGTTCTTC.

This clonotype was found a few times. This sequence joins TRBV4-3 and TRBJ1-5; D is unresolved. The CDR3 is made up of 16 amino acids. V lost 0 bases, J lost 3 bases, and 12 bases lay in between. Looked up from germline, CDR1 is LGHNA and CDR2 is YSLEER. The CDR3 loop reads CASSQDSQTFNQPQHF. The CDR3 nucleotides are TGCGCCAGCAGCCAAGATTCACAGACGTTCAATCAGCCCCAGCATTTT.

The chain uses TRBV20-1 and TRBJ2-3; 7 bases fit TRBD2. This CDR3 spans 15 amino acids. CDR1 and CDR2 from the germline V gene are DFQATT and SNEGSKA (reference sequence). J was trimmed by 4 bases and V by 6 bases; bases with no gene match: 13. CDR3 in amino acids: CSAPRPAGDADTQYF. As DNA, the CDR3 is TGCAGTGCCCCTAGGCCGGCGGGGGACGCAGATACGCAGTATTTT.

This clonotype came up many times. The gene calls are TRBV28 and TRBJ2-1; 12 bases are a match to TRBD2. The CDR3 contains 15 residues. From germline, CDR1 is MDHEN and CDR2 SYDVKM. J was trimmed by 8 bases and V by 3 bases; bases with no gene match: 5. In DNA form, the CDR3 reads TGTGCCAGCAGTTTTGGGACTAGCGGGTTCGATGAGCAGTTCTTC. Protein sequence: CASSFGTSGFDEQFF.

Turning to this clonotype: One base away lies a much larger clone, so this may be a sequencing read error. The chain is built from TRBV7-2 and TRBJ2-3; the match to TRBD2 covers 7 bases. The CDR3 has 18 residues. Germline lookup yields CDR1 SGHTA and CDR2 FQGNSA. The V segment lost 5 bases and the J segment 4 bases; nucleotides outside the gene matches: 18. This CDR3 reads CASSSLRRGEHMPDTQYF. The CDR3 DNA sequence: TGTGCCAGCAGCAGTCTCAGACGGGGGGAACATATGCCAGATACGCAGTATTTT.

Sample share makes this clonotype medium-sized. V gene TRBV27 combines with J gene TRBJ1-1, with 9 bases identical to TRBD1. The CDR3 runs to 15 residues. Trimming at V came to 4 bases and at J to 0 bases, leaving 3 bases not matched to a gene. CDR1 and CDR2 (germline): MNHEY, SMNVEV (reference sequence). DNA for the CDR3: TGTGCCAGCAGTTGGAGACAGGGGGTGAACACTGAAGCTTTCTTT. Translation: CASSWRQGVNTEAFF.

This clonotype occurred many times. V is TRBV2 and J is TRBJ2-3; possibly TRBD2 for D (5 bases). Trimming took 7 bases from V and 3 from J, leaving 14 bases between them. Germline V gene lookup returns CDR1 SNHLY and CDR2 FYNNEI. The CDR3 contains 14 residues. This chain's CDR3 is CASTLGPGTDTQYF. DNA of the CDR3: TGTGCCAGCACCCTTGGGCCGGGGACAGATACGCAGTATTTT.

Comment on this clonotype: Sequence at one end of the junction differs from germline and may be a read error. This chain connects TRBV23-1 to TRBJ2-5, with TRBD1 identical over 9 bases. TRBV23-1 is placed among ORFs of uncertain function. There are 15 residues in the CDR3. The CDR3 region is CASSPRTGVRKTQYF. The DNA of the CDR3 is TGCGCCAGCAGCCCCAGGACAGGGGTCCGAAAAACCCAGTATTTC.

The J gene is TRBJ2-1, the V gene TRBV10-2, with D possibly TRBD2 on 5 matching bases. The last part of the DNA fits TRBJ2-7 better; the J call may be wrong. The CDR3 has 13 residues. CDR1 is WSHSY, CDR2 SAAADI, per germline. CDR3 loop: CASTGFDYNEQYF. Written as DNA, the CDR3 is TGCGCCAGCACGGGATTTGACTACAATGAGCAGTACTTC.

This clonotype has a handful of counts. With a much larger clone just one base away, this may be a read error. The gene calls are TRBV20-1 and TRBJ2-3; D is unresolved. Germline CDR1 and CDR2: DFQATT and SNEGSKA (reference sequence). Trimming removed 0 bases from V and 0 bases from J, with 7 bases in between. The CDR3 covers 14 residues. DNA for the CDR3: TGCAGTGCTAGAGACTCTGACAGCACAGATACGCAGTATTTT. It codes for CSARDSDSTDTQYF.

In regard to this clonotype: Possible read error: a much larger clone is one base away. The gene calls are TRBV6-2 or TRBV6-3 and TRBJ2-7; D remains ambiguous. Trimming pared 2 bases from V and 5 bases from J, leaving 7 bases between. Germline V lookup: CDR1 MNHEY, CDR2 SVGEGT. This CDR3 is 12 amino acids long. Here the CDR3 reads CASSYAADEQYF. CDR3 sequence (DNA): TGTGCCAGCAGTTACGCGGCCGACGAGCAGTACTTC.

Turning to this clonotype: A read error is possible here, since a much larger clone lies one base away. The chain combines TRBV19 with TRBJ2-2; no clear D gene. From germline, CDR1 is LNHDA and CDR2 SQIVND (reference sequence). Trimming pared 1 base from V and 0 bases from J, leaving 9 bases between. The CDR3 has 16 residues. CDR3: CASSIGAVPNTGELFF. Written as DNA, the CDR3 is TGTGCCAGTAGTATAGGGGCGGTCCCGAACACCGGGGAGCTGTTTTTT.

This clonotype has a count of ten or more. As DNA, the CDR3 is TGTGCCAGTCAAGCCGGGACATGGAACACCGGGGAGCTGTTTTTT. Its protein is CASQAGTWNTGELFF. The rearrangement links TRBV19 to TRBJ2-2, with D tentatively TRBD1 (6 bases). The CDR3 is 15 amino acids. The germline gives CDR1 LNHDA, CDR2 SQIVND (reference sequence). Trimming stripped 8 bases from V and 1 base from J, with 14 bases between.

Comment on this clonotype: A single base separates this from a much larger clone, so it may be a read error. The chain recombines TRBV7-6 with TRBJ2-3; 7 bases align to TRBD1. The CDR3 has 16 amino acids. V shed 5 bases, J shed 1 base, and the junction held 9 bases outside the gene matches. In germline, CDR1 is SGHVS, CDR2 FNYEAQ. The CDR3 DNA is TGTGCCAGCAGCGAATGGGCCGGGACAGGCACAGATACGCAGTATTTT. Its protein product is CASSEWAGTGTDTQYF.